A selection of T cell receptor beta chains follows, all from one sample in a study of T-cell memory formation after mild COVID-19. TCRdb reprocessed the 5' RACE reads with MiXCR, giving one entry per CDR3 protein. The sample lists under 250,000 distinct CDR3 sequences, roughly 14% occurring once. The sequenced sample consisted of PBMCs or a T cell subset sorted from them (not recorded which). The receptor source for this set is an adult woman who had mild COVID-19 (a few samples of this study predate the infection). Cell type and time point are not known. CDR3s include the opening cysteine and the closing phenylalanine or tryptophan. D genes are given only for firm matches. Not every row has a clone size; where given, it reads once, few, many or a size class.

V gene: TRBV10-3; J gene: TRBJ2-5; D gene: TRBD1; clone size: many; CDR3 DNA: TGTGCCATCAGTGGTACAGGGGGCATGGAGACCCAGTACTTC; CDR3 protein: CAISGTGGMETQYF
V gene: TRBV19; J gene: TRBJ2-7; D gene: TRBD1; clone size: many; CDR3 DNA: TGTGCCAGTAGTCTTCTAGGGACAGGGTCCTACGAGCAGTACTTC; CDR3 protein: CASSLLGTGSYEQYF
V gene: TRBV7-9; J gene: TRBJ2-6; D gene: .; clone size: few; CDR3 DNA: TGTGCCAGCAGCTTGAGTTCGAACTCTGGGGCCAACGTCCTGACTTTC; CDR3 protein: CASSLSSNSGANVLTF
V gene: TRBV7-9; J gene: TRBJ2-1; D gene: TRBD2; clone size: .; CDR3 DNA: TGTGCCAGCAGCTTTCTAGCGGGAGCAATTAATGAGCAGTTCTTC; CDR3 protein: CASSFLAGAINEQFF
V gene: TRBV2; J gene: TRBJ1-2; D gene: TRBD1; clone size: .; CDR3 DNA: TGTGCCAGCAGTGGACAGGGTATAGTAGGCTACACCTTC; CDR3 protein: CASSGQGIVGYTF
V gene: TRBV9; J gene: TRBJ1-3; D gene: .; clone size: .; CDR3 DNA: TGTGCCAGCAGCGTGGCCAACACGTTCGGAAACACCATATATTTT; CDR3 protein: CASSVANTFGNTIYF
V gene: TRBV24-1; J gene: TRBJ2-2; D gene: .; clone size: few; CDR3 DNA: TGTGCCACCAGTGTTGCAAACTGGGCCGGGGAGCTGTTTTTT; CDR3 protein: CATSVANWAGELFF
V gene: TRBV9; J gene: TRBJ1-2; D gene: .; clone size: .; CDR3 DNA: TGTGCCAGCAGCGGCCCGGGTGCGTTGTCTGGCTACACCTTC; CDR3 protein: CASSGPGALSGYTF
V gene: TRBV7-9; J gene: TRBJ2-7; D gene: TRBD1; clone size: once; CDR3 DNA: TGTGCCAGCAGCTTATTGAAGGGACAGGAACCCTACGAGCAGTACTTC; CDR3 protein: CASSLLKGQEPYEQYF
V gene: TRBV27; J gene: TRBJ2-7; D gene: .; clone size: many; CDR3 DNA: TGTGCCAGCACCGGTCCGGGCGAGCAGTACTTC; CDR3 protein: CASTGPGEQYF
V gene: TRBV7-2; J gene: TRBJ2-7; D gene: .; clone size: .; CDR3 DNA: TGTGCCAGCAGCTCCAATTGGGCAGGGTACGAGCAGTACTTC; CDR3 protein: CASSSNWAGYEQYF
V gene: TRBV5-1; J gene: TRBJ1-2; D gene: TRBD1; clone size: .; CDR3 DNA: TGCGCCAGCAGCTTCGACAGGGACGTAGGCTACACCTTC; CDR3 protein: CASSFDRDVGYTF
V gene: TRBV4-3; J gene: TRBJ2-7; D gene: TRBD1; clone size: few; CDR3 DNA: TGCGCCAGCAGCCAAGATATCAGACAGGGGCTCGACGAGCAGTACTTC; CDR3 protein: CASSQDIRQGLDEQYF
V gene: TRBV20-1; J gene: TRBJ2-3; D gene: .; clone size: .; CDR3 DNA: TGCAGTGCTTACAGGGGGGGGGCAGATACGCAGTATTTT; CDR3 protein: CSAYRGGADTQYF
V gene: TRBV18; J gene: TRBJ2-7; D gene: .; clone size: many; CDR3 DNA: TGTGCCAGCTCACCGGGACACCAAACCTACGAGCAGTACTTC; CDR3 protein: CASSPGHQTYEQYF
V gene: TRBV6-2/TRBV6-3; J gene: TRBJ2-1; D gene: .; clone size: few; CDR3 DNA: TGTGCCAGCATCAGACGAAGGGTTGGGTCCGATGAGCAGTTCTTC; CDR3 protein: CASIRRRVGSDEQFF
V gene: TRBV20-1; J gene: TRBJ2-5; D gene: TRBD2; clone size: few; CDR3 DNA: TGCAGTGCTAGCGGGAGGAATGATGAGACCCAGTACTTC; CDR3 protein: CSASGRNDETQYF
V gene: TRBV28; J gene: TRBJ1-1; D gene: .; clone size: few; CDR3 DNA: TGTGCCAGCAGGGCCCCGGGACAACCGAACACTGAAGCTTTCTTT; CDR3 protein: CASRAPGQPNTEAFF
V gene: TRBV21-1; J gene: TRBJ1-5; D gene: .; clone size: .; CDR3 DNA: TGTGCCAGCAGCAACGAGACGGATAGCAATCAGCCCCAGCATTTT; CDR3 protein: CASSNETDSNQPQHF
V gene: TRBV29-1; J gene: TRBJ2-5; D gene: .; clone size: few; CDR3 DNA: TGCAGCGTCTTCCCGAGGGGGGAGACCCAGTACTTC; CDR3 protein: CSVFPRGETQYF
V gene: TRBV12-3/TRBV12-4; J gene: TRBJ2-7; D gene: TRBD2; clone size: .; CDR3 DNA: TGTGCCAGCACCCCGGGGGGGCTAAACTACGAGCAGTACTTC; CDR3 protein: CASTPGGLNYEQYF
V gene: TRBV7-2; J gene: TRBJ2-1; D gene: TRBD2; clone size: few; CDR3 DNA: TGTGCCAGCAGCCCGATGGGGACTACGCAGCACAATGAGCAGTTCTTC; CDR3 protein: CASSPMGTTQHNEQFF
V gene: TRBV19; J gene: TRBJ2-2; D gene: .; clone size: .; CDR3 DNA: TGTGCCAGTAGTATAGTCGGGGGAGCGAACACCGGGGAGCTGTTTTTT; CDR3 protein: CASSIVGGANTGELFF